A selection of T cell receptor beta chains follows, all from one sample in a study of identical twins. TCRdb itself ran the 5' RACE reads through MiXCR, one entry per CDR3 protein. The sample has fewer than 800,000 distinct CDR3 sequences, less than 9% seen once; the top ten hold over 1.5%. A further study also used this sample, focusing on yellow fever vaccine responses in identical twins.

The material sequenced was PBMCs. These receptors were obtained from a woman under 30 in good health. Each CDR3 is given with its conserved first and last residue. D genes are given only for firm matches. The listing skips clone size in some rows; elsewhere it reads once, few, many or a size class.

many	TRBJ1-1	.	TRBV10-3	TGTGCCATCAGTGGAAGATTGACAGGCATGAACACTGAAGCTTTCTTT	CAISGRLTGMNTEAFF
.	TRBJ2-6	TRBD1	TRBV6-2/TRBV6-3	TGTGCCAGCAGTGCCCCGGGACAGTCTGGGGCCAACGTCCTGACTTTC	CASSAPGQSGANVLTF
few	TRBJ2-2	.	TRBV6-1	TGTGCCAGCAGATCTCTTGCCGGGACACCGAACACCGGGGAGCTGTTTTTT	CASRSLAGTPNTGELFF
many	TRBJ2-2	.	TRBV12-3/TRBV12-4	TGTGCCAGCAGTTTAGGACAGGCCGGGGAGCTGTTTTTT	CASSLGQAGELFF
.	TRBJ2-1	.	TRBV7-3	TGTGCCAGCAGCTTAAACGGGGGGACACTATACAATGAGCAGTTCTTC	CASSLNGGTLYNEQFF
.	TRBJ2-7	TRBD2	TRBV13	TGTGCCAGCAGCTTATTTAAGGGGACTAGCGGGAGTGAATACGAGCAGTACTTC	CASSLFKGTSGSEYEQYF
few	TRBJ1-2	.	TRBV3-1	TGTGCCAGCAGCCACTCAGTAATGATGACCTATGGCTACACCTTC	CASSHSVMMTYGYTF
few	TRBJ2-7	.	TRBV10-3	TGTGCCACTTCATTCGGTACAGGGTATCGCGAGCAGTACTTC	CATSFGTGYREQYF
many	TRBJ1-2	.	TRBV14	TGTGCCAGCAGCCAAAATCCAGGGAACTATGGCTACACCTTC	CASSQNPGNYGYTF
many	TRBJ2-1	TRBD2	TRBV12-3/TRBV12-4	TGTGCCAGCCGCCGGGGCAGCGGGAGCCCCACCTACAATGAGCAGTTCTTC	CASRRGSGSPTYNEQFF
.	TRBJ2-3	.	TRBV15	TGTGCCACCAGCATCGGGACCGATACGCAGTATTTT	CATSIGTDTQYF
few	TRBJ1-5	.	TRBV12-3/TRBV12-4	TGTGCCAGCAGTTTAGCCGACAGGTCGGGGGAGCAGCCCCAGCATTTT	CASSLADRSGEQPQHF
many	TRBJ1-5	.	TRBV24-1	TGTGCCACCAGTGAGTCAAATCAGCCCCAGCATTTT	CATSESNQPQHF
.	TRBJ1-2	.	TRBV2	TGTGCCAGCACGGGGTACCTTAACTATGGCTACACCTTC	CASTGYLNYGYTF
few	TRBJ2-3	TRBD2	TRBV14	TGTGCCAGCAGGTTAGCGGGTACATGGGATACGCAGTATTTT	CASRLAGTWDTQYF
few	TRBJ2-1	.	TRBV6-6	TGTGCCAGCAGCCTAGATATCGATGAGCAGTTCTTC	CASSLDIDEQFF
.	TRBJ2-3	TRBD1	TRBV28	TGTGCCAGCAGTCCTCACAGGGGGCCAGATACGCAGTATTTT	CASSPHRGPDTQYF
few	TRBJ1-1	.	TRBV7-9	TGTGCCAGCAGCCCAACGGTGGGGGTTGGAGCTTTCTTT	CASSPTVGVGAFF
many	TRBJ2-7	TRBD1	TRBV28	TGTGCCAGCAGTTCCCCCGGGACAGGGACCTCCTACGAGCAGTACTTC	CASSSPGTGTSYEQYF
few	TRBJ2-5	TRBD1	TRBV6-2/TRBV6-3	TGTGCCACCGTGACAGGGGTCGGATACCAAGAGACCCAGTACTTC	CATVTGVGYQETQYF
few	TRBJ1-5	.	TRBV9	TGTGCCGCTGACAATCAGCCCCAGCATTTT	CAADNQPQHF
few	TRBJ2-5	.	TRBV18	TGTGCCAGCTCACCAAATGGACTAACTAGTAAGGTGACCCAGTACTTC	CASSPNGLTSKVTQYF
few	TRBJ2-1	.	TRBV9	TGTGCCAGCAGCGCCCAGCCAGCCGTGAATGAGCAGTTCTTC	CASSAQPAVNEQFF
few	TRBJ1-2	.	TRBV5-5	TGTGCCAGCAGCTTGCTCGCCGTGAGGTCGAACTATGGCTACACCTTC	CASSLLAVRSNYGYTF
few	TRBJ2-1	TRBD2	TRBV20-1	TGCAGTGCTAGAGATTACCTAGCGGGAAACAATGAGCAGTTCTTC	CSARDYLAGNNEQFF
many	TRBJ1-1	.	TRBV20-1	TGCAGTGGGCAGGTTATTACTGAAGCTTTCTTT	CSGQVITEAFF
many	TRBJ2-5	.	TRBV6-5	TGTGCCAGCAGTTACTCGAGTCCGGAGACCCAGTACTTC	CASSYSSPETQYF
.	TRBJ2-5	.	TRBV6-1	TGTGCCAGCAGGTCCCGGCCCTCCGAACCGGAGACCCAGTACTTC	CASRSRPSEPETQYF
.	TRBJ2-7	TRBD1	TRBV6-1	TGTGCCAACCAAGACAGGGTTCCGTACGAGCAGTACTTC	CANQDRVPYEQYF
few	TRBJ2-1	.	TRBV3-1	TGTGCCAGCAGCCAAGATGACGGGAGAGTCGACAATGAGCAGTTCTTC	CASSQDDGRVDNEQFF
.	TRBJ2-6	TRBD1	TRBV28	TGTGCCAGCAGTGGAAACAGGGGGCGCCCTGGGGCCAACGTCCTGACTTTC	CASSGNRGRPGANVLTF
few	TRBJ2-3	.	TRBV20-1	TGCAGTGCTCCTCGTGGTAGCGGCACAGATACGCAGTATTTT	CSAPRGSGTDTQYF
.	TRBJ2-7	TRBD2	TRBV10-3	TGTGCCACCTTAGCAGGCGGGGGGGCTAGCTCCTACGAGCAGTACTTC	CATLAGGGASSYEQYF
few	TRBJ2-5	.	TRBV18	TGTGCCAGCTCAACGAACCAAGAGACCCAGTACTTC	CASSTNQETQYF
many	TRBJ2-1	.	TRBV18	TGTGCCAGCTCACCCGTTTTCAATGAGCAGTTCTTC	CASSPVFNEQFF
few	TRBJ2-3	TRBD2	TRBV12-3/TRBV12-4	TGTGCCAGCAGTCTCGGGACTAGCCGATATACTAGCACAGATACGCAGTATTTT	CASSLGTSRYTSTDTQYF
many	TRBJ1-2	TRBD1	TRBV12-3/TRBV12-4	TGTGCCAGCAGTTTAAGGACAGGGGCTTTTAACTATGGCTACACCTTC	CASSLRTGAFNYGYTF
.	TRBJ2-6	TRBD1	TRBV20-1	TGCAGTGCTAGAGCCAACCAGGGGACAGAAGTCTCTGGGGCCAACGTCCTGACTTTC	CSARANQGTEVSGANVLTF
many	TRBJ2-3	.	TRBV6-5	TGTGCCAGCAGTTACCGGCCCGTCGGCACAGATACGCAGTATTTT	CASSYRPVGTDTQYF
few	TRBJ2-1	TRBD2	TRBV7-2	TGTGCCAGCAGCTTCGGTGGGGGGGCCTACAATGAGCAGTTCTTC	CASSFGGGAYNEQFF
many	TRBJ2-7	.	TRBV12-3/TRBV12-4	TGTGCCAGCAGTCCATCAGGCGTACGAGGGCAGTACTTC	CASSPSGVRGQYF
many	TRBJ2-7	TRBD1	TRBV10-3	TGTGCCATCAGGGACAGGGGCGAAGAGCAGTACTTC	CAIRDRGEEQYF
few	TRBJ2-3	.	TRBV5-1	TGCGCCAGCAGCTTGAGGAGCGGTATAGCAGATACGCAGTATTTT	CASSLRSGIADTQYF
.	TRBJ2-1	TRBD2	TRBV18	TGTGCCAGCTCACCATCGGGACTAGCGAGTCGCAATGAGCAGTTCTTC	CASSPSGLASRNEQFF
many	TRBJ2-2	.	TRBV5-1	TGCGCCAGCAGCTTCGGAGCCCTGGGGGACACCGGGGAGCTGTTTTTT	CASSFGALGDTGELFF
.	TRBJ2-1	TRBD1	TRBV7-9	TGTGCCAGCAGCTTAGGGGGGACAGTAGGGAACGATGAGCAGTTCTTC	CASSLGGTVGNDEQFF
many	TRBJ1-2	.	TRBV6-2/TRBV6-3	TGTGCCAGCAGTTACTCGGAGGTAAACTATGGCTACACCTTC	CASSYSEVNYGYTF
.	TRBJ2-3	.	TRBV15	TGTGCCACCAGCGGCAGGGGCTCAGATACGCAGTATTTT	CATSGRGSDTQYF
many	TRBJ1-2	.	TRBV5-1	TGCGCCAGCAGCCAAAACAGCCTTTCTAACTATGGCTACACCTTC	CASSQNSLSNYGYTF
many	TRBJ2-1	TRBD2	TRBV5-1	TGCGCCAGCAGCTTGACTAGCGGGGGCAACAATGAGCAGTTCTTC	CASSLTSGGNNEQFF
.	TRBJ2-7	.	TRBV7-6	TGTGCCAGCAGCTTAGCAGGGGTTTGGTCCTACGAGCAGTACTTC	CASSLAGVWSYEQYF
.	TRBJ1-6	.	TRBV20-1	TGCAGTGCTAGAGACCCCCTACAGGGTCTTAATTCACCCCTCCACTTT	CSARDPLQGLNSPLHF
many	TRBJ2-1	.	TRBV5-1	TGCGCCAGCAGCTTGAGGCGGGGCTCCTACAATGAGCAGTTCTTC	CASSLRRGSYNEQFF
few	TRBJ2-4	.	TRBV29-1	TGCAGCGTTAAAGACGGGGCCAAAAACATTCAGTACTTC	CSVKDGAKNIQYF
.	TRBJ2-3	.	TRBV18	TGTGCCAGCTCACTTAGGATCACAGATACGCAGTATTTT	CASSLRITDTQYF
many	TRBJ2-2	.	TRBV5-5	TGTGCCAGCAGCGGGCCTCAGGAAGCGGACACCGGGGAGCTGTTTTTT	CASSGPQEADTGELFF
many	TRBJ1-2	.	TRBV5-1	TGCGCCAGCAGCTTGGAGCGGGGCGGCTACACCTTC	CASSLERGGYTF